The present T cell receptor beta chain was sequenced within a study of blood T cell repertoires in COVID-19. Background on the study: Donors in the United States, Italy and Spain gave samples during acute or convalescent COVID-19. The analysed material was cDNA or gDNA that came from T cells, B-cell-depleted T cells, or PBMCs.

The CDR3 is made up of 15 amino acids. Between the trimmed V and J ends, which lost 1 base and 0 bases, there was a span of 8 bases. Germline loops: CDR1 SGHRS, CDR2 YFSETQ. Per the authors' pipeline: Researchers report that nucleated cell counts were estimated from reference gene primer amplification. Data came from immunoSEQ multiplex PCR; TCRdb stores just in-frame clones and leaves some out. V and J calls and clone size are copied from that table; D and trimming were computed from the DNA. The sample yields 200,000 to 300,000 clones, 88% seen once. The receptor was derived from a human donor in a cohort sampled during active COVID-19. The rearrangement joins TRBV5-1 to TRBJ2-1, with a weak D call TRBD2 (6 bases). Sequenced material: peripheral blood. In nucleotides, the CDR3 is TGCGCCAGCAGCTTGTCGGGGGTCTCCTACAATGAGCAGTTCTTC. This gives the protein CASSLSGVSYNEQFF.